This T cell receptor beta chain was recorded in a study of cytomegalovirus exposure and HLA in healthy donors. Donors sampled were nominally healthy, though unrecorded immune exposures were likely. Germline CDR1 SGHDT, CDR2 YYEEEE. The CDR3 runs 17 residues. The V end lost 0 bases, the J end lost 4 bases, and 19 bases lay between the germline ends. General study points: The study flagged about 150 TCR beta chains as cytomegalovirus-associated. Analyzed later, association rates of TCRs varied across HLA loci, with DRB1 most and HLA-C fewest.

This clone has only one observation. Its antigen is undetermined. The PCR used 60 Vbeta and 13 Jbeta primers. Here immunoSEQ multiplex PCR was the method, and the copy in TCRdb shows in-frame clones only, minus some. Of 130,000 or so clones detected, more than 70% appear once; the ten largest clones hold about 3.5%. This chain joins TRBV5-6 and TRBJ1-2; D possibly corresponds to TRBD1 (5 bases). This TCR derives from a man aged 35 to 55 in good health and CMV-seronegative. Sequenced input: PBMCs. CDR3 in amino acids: CASSLGPSGGESYGYTF. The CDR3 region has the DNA TGTGCCAGCAGCTTGGGGCCTTCGGGGGGGGAGAGCTATGGCTACACCTTC.